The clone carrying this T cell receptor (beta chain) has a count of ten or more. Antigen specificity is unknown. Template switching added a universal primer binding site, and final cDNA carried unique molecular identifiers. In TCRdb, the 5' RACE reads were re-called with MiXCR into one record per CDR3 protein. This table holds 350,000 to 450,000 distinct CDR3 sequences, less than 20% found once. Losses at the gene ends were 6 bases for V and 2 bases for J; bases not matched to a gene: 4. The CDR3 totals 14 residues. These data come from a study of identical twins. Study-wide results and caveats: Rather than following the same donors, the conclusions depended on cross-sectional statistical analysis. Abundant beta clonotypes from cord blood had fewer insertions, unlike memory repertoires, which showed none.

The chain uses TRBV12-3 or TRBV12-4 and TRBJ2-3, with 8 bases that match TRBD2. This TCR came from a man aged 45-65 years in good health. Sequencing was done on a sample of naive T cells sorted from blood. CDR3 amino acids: CASRPAGVTDTQYF. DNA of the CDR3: TGTGCCAGCAGACCAGCGGGGGTCACAGATACGCAGTATTTT.